The 18 T cell receptor beta chains below come from one sample, sequenced in a study of kidney transplant recipient with SARS-CoV-2 infection. TCRdb re-derived calls from the reads in MiXCR, one entry per CDR3 protein. The table shows 200,000 to 300,000 distinct CDR3 sequences, with under 30% occurring only once. The sequencing used a blood sample, collected at baseline and between days 110 and 120 from a kidney transplant recipient. The origin of the receptors is a male patient aged 30 to 39 who had COVID-19 and was a kidney transplant recipient. Some T cells may possibly be graft donor cells.

This clonotype has only a few counts. With a much larger clone just one base away, this may be a read error. The gene calls are TRBV4-3 and TRBJ1-4; D remains unclear. Trimming stripped 2 bases from V and 5 bases from J, with 18 bases between. This CDR3 region has 17 residues. The V gene's germline CDR1 is LGHNA and CDR2 YSLEER. The CDR3 sequence is CASSQNLRFISNEKLFF. CDR3 in DNA: TGCGCCAGCAGCCAAAATCTTAGGTTTATATCCAATGAAAAACTGTTTTTT.

This clonotype was detected only once. A single base separates this from a much larger clone, so it may be a read error. V usage is TRBV6-2 or TRBV6-3 and J usage is TRBJ2-7; perhaps TRBD2 as D (5 bases). The CDR3 covers 13 residues. Germline CDR1 and CDR2: MNHEY and SVGEGT. This CDR3 reads CGSSYSPREKQYF. Here the CDR3 DNA reads TGTGGCAGCAGTTACTCTCCCCGGGAAAAGCAGTACTTC.

A word on this clonotype: A read error is possible here, since a much larger clone lies one base away. The chain combines TRBV5-5 with TRBJ1-2; D gene unclear. Germline V CDR1 and CDR2: SGHKS, YYEKEE (reference sequence). This CDR3 has 16 amino acids. The DNA of the CDR3 is TGTGCCAGCATGCTAAGTGTCTCGCGAAAGACCTATAGCTACACCTTC. This encodes CASMLSVSRKTYSYTF. The variable domain in full, with the rest retrieved from reference TRBV5-5 and TRBJ1-2, is DAGVTQSPTHLIKTRGQQVTLRCSPISGHKSVSWYQQVLGQGPQFIFQYYEKEERGRGNFPDRFSARQFPNYSSELNVNALLLGDSALYLCASMLSVSRKTYSYTFGSGTRLTVV.

Concerning this clonotype: This likely traces to a read error, being one base from a far larger clone. The chain couples TRBV6-5 to TRBJ2-5; the D is unclear. The CDR3 totals 13 residues. The V gene's germline CDR1 is MNHEY and CDR2 SVGAGI. V was trimmed by 8 bases and J by 5 bases, leaving 15 bases between them. CDR3 coding DNA: TGTGCCAGCGGTCTCGGCGAATGGGAGACCCAGTACTTC. This codes for CASGLGEWETQYF.

Notes on this clonotype: This may be a read error: a much more frequent sequence differs by one nucleotide. J is TRBJ1-2 and V is TRBV3-1, with a tentative D call TRBD1 (5 bases). In germline, CDR1 is LGHDT, CDR2 YNNKEL (reference sequence). The CDR3 consists of 15 residues. The CDR3 region has the DNA TGTGCCAGCAGCCAAATCGGGACGCCTAACCATGGCTACACCTTC. Its protein product is CASSQIGTPNHGYTF.

This clonotype has at least ten counts. The chain is built from TRBV5-8 and TRBJ1-2; D is unresolved. This CDR3 has 16 residues. The germline V gene has CDR1 SGHTS and CDR2 YDEGEE. The V end was cut by 7 bases, the J end by 4 bases, with 23 bases between. The CDR3 here is CASSMCHPRKTYGYTF. DNA for the CDR3: TGTGCCAGCTCCATGTGTCATCCACGAAAGACCTATGGCTACACCTTC.

In its sample, this clonotype was seen many times. This chain joins TRBV20-1 and TRBJ2-1; 13 bases match TRBD2. CDR3 length: 16 residues. Trimming took 2 bases from V and 4 from J; bases not matched to a gene: 5. Germline V lookup: CDR1 DFQATT, CDR2 SNEGSKA (reference sequence). CDR3 coding DNA: TGCAGTGCTAGAAAGGAGACTAGCGGGGGGTACAATGAGCAGTTCTTC. It encodes CSARKETSGGYNEQFF.

Ten or more counts support this clonotype. CDR3 coding DNA: TGTGCCAGCAGCGTAACGACTGAATCTCGAAAGACCTATGGCTACACCTTC. This encodes CASSVTTESRKTYGYTF. The J gene is TRBJ1-2, the V gene TRBV7-6; no clear D gene. The CDR3 has 17 residues. Germline V CDR1 and CDR2: SGHVS, FNYEAQ. V lost 5 bases, J lost 4 bases, and 23 bases lay in between. Complete variable domain (other parts from reference TRBV7-6 and TRBJ1-2): GAGVSQSPRYKVTKRGQDVALRCDPISGHVSLYWYRQALGQGPEFLTYFNYEAQQDKSGLPNDRFSAERPEGSISTLTIQRTEQRDSAMYRCASSVTTESRKTYGYTFGSGTRLTVV.

This clonotype has ten or more counts. The J gene is TRBJ2-1, the V gene TRBV11-2, with D uncertain. The CDR3 has 15 residues. Trimming cost V 1 base and J 0 bases, with 7 bases left between them. Germline values: CDR1 SGHAT, CDR2 FQNNGV. The CDR3 sequence: CASSLGVVSYNEQFF. The CDR3 nucleotides read TGTGCCAGCAGCTTAGGGGTGGTCTCCTACAATGAGCAGTTCTTC. Filled out from reference TRBV11-2 and TRBJ2-1, the complete variable domain reads EAGVAQSPRYKIIEKRQSVAFWCNPISGHATLYWYQQILGQGPKLLIQFQNNGVVDDSQLPKDRFSAERLKGVDSTLKIQPAKLEDSAVYLCASSLGVVSYNEQFFGPGTRLTVL.

Notes on this clonotype: It may be a read error: a sequence one base away is much more abundant. This chain connects TRBV6-5 to TRBJ1-2, with D tentatively TRBD1 (5 bases). This CDR3 contains 15 residues. The germline V gene has CDR1 MNHEY and CDR2 SVGAGI. The CDR3 sequence is CASSPQGGDNYGYIF. CDR3 sequence (DNA): TGTGCCAGCAGTCCCCAGGGAGGGGATAACTATGGCTACATCTTC.

Ten or more counts support this clonotype. The gene calls are TRBV9 and TRBJ1-1, with 7 bases identical to TRBD1. CDR1 and CDR2 from the germline V gene are SGDLS and YYNGEE. The CDR3 extends over 15 amino acids. The trim removed 4 bases at V and 1 base at J, leaving 7 bases unmatched. CDR3 sequence (DNA): TGTGCCAGCAGCCCACCGACAGGGTGGAACACTGAAGCTTTCTTT. Protein: CASSPPTGWNTEAFF. Full variable domain (missing parts from reference TRBV9 and TRBJ1-1): DSGVTQTPKHLITATGQRVTLRCSPRSGDLSVYWYQQSLDQGLQFLIQYYNGEERAKGNILERFSAQQFPDLHSELNLSSLELGDSALYFCASSPPTGWNTEAFFGQGTRLTVV.

Comments on this clonotype: A read error is possible here, since a much larger clone lies one base away. The rearrangement links TRBV3-1 to TRBJ2-2; possibly TRBD2 for D (5 bases). The germline V gene encodes CDR1 LGHDT and CDR2 YNNKEL (reference sequence). The CDR3 has 18 residues. CDR3 protein: CASSARHPISSLTGEPFF. CDR3 sequence (DNA): TGTGCCAGCAGCGCAAGACATCCCATTTCAAGCTTGACCGGGGAGCCGTTTTTT.

This clonotype was counted between two and nine times. The V gene is TRBV5-4, the J gene TRBJ1-2, with D unclear. CDR1 is SGHNT and CDR2 is YYREEE in the germline V gene (reference sequence). This CDR3 has 16 amino acids. V lost 6 bases, J lost 4 bases, and 22 bases lay in between. The CDR3 sequence is CASNGSVPGKTYGYTF. CDR3 DNA sequence: TGTGCCAGCAATGGTAGCGTACCAGGAAAGACCTATGGCTACACCTTC.

The chain employs TRBV9 and TRBJ2-7; TRBD1 is a possible D gene (5 bases). Germline V gene sequence: CDR1 SGDLS, CDR2 YYNGEE. CDR3 size: 15 residues. V lost 5 bases and J 0 bases, leaving 15 bases between the germline ends. In DNA form, the CDR3 reads TGTGCCAGCAGTCGAGCCGATAGGGGCTCCTACGAGCAGTACTTC. Its translation: CASSRADRGSYEQYF.

Regarding this clonotype: This may be a read error, as it is one base from a much larger clone. The chain carries TRBV5-1 and TRBJ2-7; no reliable D call. Germline-derived CDR1 and CDR2 are SGHRS and YFSETQ. The CDR3 has 16 amino acids. CDR3 sequence reads: CASSLRLGQSSYVQYF. CDR3 DNA sequence: TGCGCCAGCAGCTTGAGGCTCGGGCAGAGCTCCTACGTGCAGTACTTC.

At least ten counts were recorded for this clonotype. The chain joins TRBV9 to TRBJ1-2; D not resolved. CDR1 SGDLS and CDR2 YYNGEE come from the germline V gene. The CDR3 consists of 16 residues. V lost 6 bases, J lost 4 bases, and 22 bases lay in between. CDR3 amino acids: CASMPTYSRKTYGYTF. CDR3 bases: TGTGCCAGCATGCCCACGTACTCAAGAAAGACCTATGGCTACACCTTC.

This clonotype appeared many times. The rearrangement links TRBV19 to TRBJ2-2; 7 nucleotides agree with TRBD1. Germline CDR1 is LNHDA and CDR2 is SQIVND (reference sequence). The V and J ends lost 4 bases and 5 bases, in that order; junction bases with no gene match: 7. There are 15 residues in the CDR3. This CDR3 reads CASSTKTGWTGELFF. CDR3 sequence (DNA): TGTGCCAGTAGTACCAAGACAGGGTGGACCGGGGAGCTGTTTTTT.

Note on this clonotype: A much larger clonotype is one base distant, so this may be a read error. The V gene is TRBV6-5, the J gene TRBJ1-1; no reliable D call. V was trimmed by 8 bases and J by 1 base, leaving 14 bases between them. In germline, CDR1 is MNHEY, CDR2 SVGAGI. The CDR3 is made up of 14 amino acids. Written as DNA, the CDR3 is TGTGCCAGCGGTGAGCCCCATTGGAACACTGAAGCTTTCTTT. Protein sequence: CASGEPHWNTEAFF.